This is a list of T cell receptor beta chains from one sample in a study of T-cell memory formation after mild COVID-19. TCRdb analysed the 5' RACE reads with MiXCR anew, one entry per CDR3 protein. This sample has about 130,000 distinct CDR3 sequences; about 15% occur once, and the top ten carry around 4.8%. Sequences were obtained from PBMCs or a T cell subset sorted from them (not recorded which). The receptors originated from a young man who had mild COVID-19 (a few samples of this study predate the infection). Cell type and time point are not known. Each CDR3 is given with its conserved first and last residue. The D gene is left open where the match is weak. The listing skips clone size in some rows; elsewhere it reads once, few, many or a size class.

CASRMTDSNEKLFF | TGTGCCAGCAGAATGACAGACTCCAATGAAAAACTGTTTTTT | few | TRBV6-1 | . | TRBJ1-4
CASSLVGAPNTGELFF | TGTGCCAGCAGCTTAGTCGGCGCCCCGAACACCGGGGAGCTGTTTTTT | . | TRBV7-2 | . | TRBJ2-2
CASSEYGARVEQYF | TGTGCCAGCAGTGAATATGGCGCTAGGGTCGAGCAGTACTTC | . | TRBV2 | . | TRBJ2-7
CSSVTGQGSQEQYF | TGCAGCTCGGTCACGGGACAGGGGTCGCAAGAGCAGTACTTC | . | TRBV29-1 | TRBD1 | TRBJ2-7
CATQGGGTPANTGELFF | TGTGCCACCCAAGGGGGGGGAACACCGGCGAACACCGGGGAGCTGTTTTTT | . | TRBV6-5 | . | TRBJ2-2
CASSPGRAGGNQPQHF | TGCGCCAGCAGCCCAGGCAGGGCGGGCGGCAATCAGCCCCAGCATTTT | . | TRBV4-1 | . | TRBJ1-5
CASSPAGGWYTF | TGTGCCAGCAGTCCGGCCGGGGGGTGGTACACCTTC | . | TRBV27 | . | TRBJ1-2
CASGYSNQPQHF | TGTGCCAGCGGTTATAGCAATCAGCCCCAGCATTTT | few | TRBV19 | . | TRBJ1-5
CASSWLRTGSSGANVLTF | TGTGCCAGCAGTTGGCTCAGGACAGGGAGCTCTGGGGCCAACGTCCTGACTTTC | few | TRBV28 | TRBD1 | TRBJ2-6
CASSFWGQDKNIQYF | TGTGCCAGCAGTTTTTGGGGGCAAGACAAAAACATTCAGTACTTC | few | TRBV12-3/TRBV12-4 | . | TRBJ2-4
CATSDSRGSMETQYF | TGTGCCACCAGTGATTCCCGGGGATCAATGGAGACCCAGTACTTC | . | TRBV24-1 | . | TRBJ2-5
CASSQDGGLGYNEQFF | TGTGCCAGCAGCCAAGATGGGGGGCTAGGCTACAATGAGCAGTTCTTC | . | TRBV4-2 | . | TRBJ2-1
CATSRAGPQNEQFF | TGTGCCACCAGCAGAGCAGGGCCACAAAATGAGCAGTTCTTC | many | TRBV15 | . | TRBJ2-1
CASSQELAGGPQATQYF | TGCGCCAGCAGCCAAGAACTAGCGGGGGGACCCCAAGCGACCCAGTACTTC | . | TRBV4-1 | TRBD2 | TRBJ2-5
CASSRTGTGWTETQYF | TGCGCCAGCAGCCGGACGGGGACAGGGTGGACAGAGACCCAGTACTTC | few | TRBV4-3 | TRBD1 | TRBJ2-5
CASRPGGFGEAFF | TGTGCCAGCAGGCCCGGGGGGTTCGGTGAAGCTTTCTTT | . | TRBV6-6 | . | TRBJ1-1
CASSLGGTSEAYEQYF | TGCGCCAGCAGCTTGGGGGGGACTAGCGAGGCCTACGAGCAGTACTTC | few | TRBV5-1 | TRBD2 | TRBJ2-7
CASSPGTSVVTDTQYF | TGTGCCAGCAGTCCCGGGACTAGCGTCGTCACAGATACGCAGTATTTT | few | TRBV6-2/TRBV6-3 | TRBD2 | TRBJ2-3
CASRGADAGELFF | TGTGCCAGTCGGGGGGCCGACGCCGGGGAGCTGTTTTTT | . | TRBV10-3 | . | TRBJ2-2
CASSLVRAGATEAFF | TGCGCCAGCAGCTTGGTTAGGGCTGGGGCCACTGAAGCTTTCTTT | . | TRBV5-1 | . | TRBJ1-1
CASSFEQGRGNTEAFF | TGTGCCAGCAGCTTCGAACAGGGAAGGGGGAACACTGAAGCTTTCTTT | . | TRBV7-2 | . | TRBJ1-1
CASSVRDRGWETQYF | TGTGCCAGCAGCGTCCGGGACAGGGGTTGGGAGACCCAGTACTTC | few | TRBV9 | TRBD1 | TRBJ2-5
CASSLEGAAAEAFF | TGCGCCAGCAGCTTGGAGGGGGCGGCGGCTGAAGCTTTCTTT | . | TRBV5-1 | TRBD1 | TRBJ1-1
CASSSGTGKYGYTF | TGTGCCAGCTCGTCCGGGACAGGGAAATATGGCTACACCTTC | . | TRBV18 | TRBD1 | TRBJ1-2
CASSQEGTGYTEAFF | TGTGCCAGCAGCCAAGAGGGGACAGGGTACACTGAAGCTTTCTTT | . | TRBV4-2 | TRBD1 | TRBJ1-1
CSARAGLAGAKGNEQYF | TGCAGTGCTAGAGCCGGACTAGCGGGGGCCAAAGGGAACGAGCAGTACTTC | few | TRBV20-1 | TRBD2 | TRBJ2-7
CSAGGGLAGYQGTQYF | TGCAGTGCCGGGGGGGGACTAGCGGGTTACCAGGGGACCCAGTACTTC | few | TRBV20-1 | TRBD2 | TRBJ2-5
CASSQERRSSLHF | TGCGCCAGCAGCCAAGAAAGAAGGTCCTCCCTCCACTTT | many | TRBV4-3 | . | TRBJ1-6
CASSSTGKQPQHF | TGTGCCAGCAGCTCAACCGGGAAACAGCCCCAGCATTTT | . | TRBV7-9 | . | TRBJ1-5
CAISESRDTQYF | TGTGCCATCAGTGAGTCGCGGGATACGCAGTATTTT | . | TRBV10-3 | . | TRBJ2-3
CASSSGQGGTQYF | TGTGCCAGCAGCTCAGGACAGGGAGGGACCCAGTACTTC | . | TRBV7-3 | TRBD1 | TRBJ2-5
CSAPGGRVRDTQYF | TGCAGTGCCCCCGGGGGCAGGGTTCGGGATACGCAGTATTTT | many | TRBV20-1 | . | TRBJ2-3
CASSYGGEQFF | TGCGCCAGCAGCTACGGGGGTGAGCAGTTCTTC | . | TRBV5-1 | . | TRBJ2-1
CASIQTGVRAPLHF | TGTGCCAGCATCCAAACAGGGGTACGGGCACCCCTCCACTTT | few | TRBV7-9 | TRBD1 | TRBJ1-6
CASSLDPGQTQYF | TGTGCCAGCAGCTTAGATCCTGGCCAGACGCAGTATTTT | . | TRBV11-3 | . | TRBJ2-3
CSVDQHQPSYNEQFF | TGCAGCGTTGACCAGCACCAACCCTCCTACAATGAGCAGTTCTTC | few | TRBV29-1 | . | TRBJ2-1
CSARTGEEQYF | TGCAGTGCTCGGACAGGCGAAGAGCAGTACTTC | many | TRBV20-1 | TRBD1 | TRBJ2-7
CASSVVGGARTAYNEQFF | TGTGCCAGCAGCGTAGTGGGGGGGGCACGAACGGCCTACAATGAGCAGTTCTTC | . | TRBV9 | . | TRBJ2-1
CATSSWSGHLADTEAFF | TGTGCCACCAGCAGCTGGTCGGGCCACCTCGCGGACACTGAAGCTTTCTTT | . | TRBV15 | . | TRBJ1-1
CASSSIWGLVGHRELFF | TGTGCCAGCAGCTCCATCTGGGGACTAGTCGGCCACCGGGAGCTGTTTTTT | many | TRBV7-2 | TRBD2 | TRBJ2-2
CASSAPNTGELFF | TGTGCCAGCAGTGCTCCGAACACCGGGGAGCTGTTTTTT | . | TRBV28 | . | TRBJ2-2
CASSSAMQQFF | TGTGCCAGCAGCTCAGCAATGCAGCAGTTCTTC | few | TRBV11-2 | . | TRBJ2-1
CASGVGGNQPQHF | TGTGCCAGCGGGGTCGGCGGCAATCAGCCCCAGCATTTT | . | TRBV12-3/TRBV12-4 | . | TRBJ1-5
CATRTSGGTNTGELFF | TGTGCCACAAGGACTAGCGGGGGGACGAACACCGGGGAGCTGTTTTTT | few | TRBV19 | TRBD2 | TRBJ2-2
CASSFYPKQETQYF | TGTGCCAGCAGTTTTTACCCTAAACAAGAGACCCAGTACTTC | . | TRBV12-3/TRBV12-4 | . | TRBJ2-5
CASSRPGSNYGYTF | TGTGCCAGCAGCCGTCCGGGGTCTAACTATGGCTACACCTTC | few | TRBV6-5 | . | TRBJ1-2
CASSLDSQDLPYTF | TGTGCCAGCAGTTTAGACAGCCAGGACTTGCCCTACACCTTC | . | TRBV12-3/TRBV12-4 | . | TRBJ1-2
CATSPVGGDEQYF | TGTGCCACCAGCCCGGTGGGGGGGGACGAGCAGTACTTC | few | TRBV15 | TRBD2 | TRBJ2-7
CASSQSLAGGPDEQFF | TGCGCCAGCAGCCAATCACTAGCGGGGGGCCCAGATGAGCAGTTCTTC | many | TRBV4-1 | TRBD2 | TRBJ2-1
CASTSRTAGGSEAFF | TGTGCCAGCACCTCCCGGACGGCGGGGGGGTCAGAAGCTTTCTTT | few | TRBV25-1 | . | TRBJ1-1
CASSYGAQGHQETQYF | TGTGCCAGCAGTTACGGGGCCCAGGGTCACCAAGAGACCCAGTACTTC | . | TRBV6-2/TRBV6-3 | . | TRBJ2-5